The 23 T cell receptor beta chains listed next were all sequenced from one sample in a study of cytomegalovirus exposure and HLA in healthy donors (dated by TCRdb to the late 2010s). The library was prepared using the immunoSEQ multiplex PCR assay. For the multiplex PCR, a mixture combining 60 forward primers for TCR Vbeta segments and 13 reverse primers for TCR Jbeta segments was used. TCRdb took over this immuneACCESS table, retaining in-frame rearrangements with V and J assigned. Such tables are incomplete; in checked studies, under half of the missing clones stem from an unresolved V gene, and the remainder is unexplained. Across this sample there are 100,000 to 150,000 clones, with around 80% seen only once. The leading ten clones occupy about 3.5% of the sample. Sequencing used PBMCs. Every receptor here comes from a man aged 25-40 years in good health and CMV-seronegative.

V usage is TRBV10-1 and J usage is TRBJ2-3; 10 bases are shared with TRBD2. Germline loops: CDR1 WNHNN, CDR2 SYGVQD (reference sequence). Trimming removed 3 bases from V and 5 bases from J; junction bases left unmatched: 5. The length of the CDR3 is 15 residues. The CDR3 DNA reads as TGCGCCAGCAGTGAATCCAGCGGGAGGGGAGATACGCAGTATTTT. Translating gives CASSESSGRGDTQYF.

The CDR3 coding sequence is TGTGCCAGCAGTTACTCGGGTCCAGGGACCCAGTACTTC. It codes for CASSYSGPGTQYF. The V and J genes are TRBV6-5 and TRBJ2-5; the D is unclear. Germline assignment: CDR1 MNHEY and CDR2 SVGAGI. The CDR3 runs 13 residues. V was trimmed by 0 bases and J by 7 bases, leaving 9 bases between them.

Written as DNA, the CDR3 is TGTGCCAGCAGCTCGCGGGGTTCCAATCAGCCCCAGCATTTT. This encodes CASSSRGSNQPQHF. The rearrangement links TRBV5-4 to TRBJ1-5; D is undetermined. Trimming took off 3 bases at V and 3 bases at J, with 10 bases between the two ends. Germline V gene data show CDR1 as SGHNT and CDR2 as YYREEE (reference sequence). The CDR3 covers 14 residues.

The V gene is TRBV29-1, the J gene TRBJ1-1; 11 positions match TRBD1. The V gene end was trimmed by 6 bases and the J gene end by 6 bases; junction bases not matched to a gene: 6. The CDR3 is 13 amino acids. Germline V gene sequence: CDR1 SQVTM, CDR2 ANQGSEA. CDR3 DNA sequence: TGCAGCGTGGGGACAGGGGGACCGGCTGAAGCTTTCTTT. It specifies CSVGTGGPAEAFF.

In this sample, this clone turned up a few times. J is TRBJ2-7 and V is TRBV30, with 8 bases lining up with TRBD2. Germline-derived CDR1 and CDR2 are GTSNPN and SVGIG (reference sequence). CDR3 size: 12 residues. V shed 5 bases, J shed 0 bases, and the junction held 0 bases outside the gene matches. The CDR3 nucleotides read TGTGCCTGGGCGGGGGGCTCCTACGAGCAGTACTTC. Its protein product is CAWAGGSYEQYF.

The V and J genes are TRBV10-1 and TRBJ1-5; TRBD1 aligns across 10 bases. J lost 0 bases, V lost 3 bases, and 14 bases had no gene match. The germline V gene has CDR1 WNHNN and CDR2 SYGVQD (reference sequence). The CDR3 loop spans 20 amino acids. The CDR3 sequence: CASSDSLTGGDFISNQPQHF. CDR3 sequence (DNA): TGCGCCAGCAGTGACTCCTTGACAGGGGGCGATTTCATTAGCAATCAGCCCCAGCATTTT.

The chain joins TRBV28 to TRBJ1-1, with a tentative D call TRBD1 (6 bases). Trimming left V 6 bases short and J 7 bases short, with 15 bases between. The CDR3 loop spans 13 amino acids. CDR1 and CDR2 (germline): MDHEN, SYDVKM. CDR3 amino acids: CASRTQEQGEAFF. The DNA for the CDR3 is TGTGCCAGCAGAACCCAGGAACAGGGTGAAGCTTTCTTT.

The rearrangement links TRBV7-3 to TRBJ2-7, with D possibly matching TRBD2 (6 bases). Germline values: CDR1 SGHTA, CDR2 FQGTGA. The V end was cut by 5 bases, the J end by 0 bases, with 8 bases between. The CDR3 loop spans 13 amino acids. The CDR3 protein is CASSPGGSYEQYF. DNA of the CDR3: TGTGCCAGCAGCCCCGGGGGCTCCTACGAGCAGTACTTC.

The chain recombines TRBV5-1 with TRBJ1-3; D uncertain. From germline, CDR1 is SGHRS and CDR2 YFSETQ. The CDR3 has 14 residues. Trimming took 4 bases from V and 3 from J, leaving 11 bases between them. CDR3 bases: TGCGCCAGCAGCGAGCGGGGAAATGGAAACACCATATATTTT. As protein: CASSERGNGNTIYF.

This rearrangement joins TRBV29-1 to TRBJ1-5; D unclear. The CDR3 sequence is 13 residues long. Trimming took 6 bases from V and 4 from J, leaving 13 bases between them. Looked up from germline, CDR1 is SQVTM and CDR2 is ANQGSEA. CDR3 nucleotides: TGCAGCGTCCAGGAACCACCAAATCAGCCCCAGCATTTT. This codes for CSVQEPPNQPQHF.

The chain couples TRBV25-1 to TRBJ2-5; TRBD2 agrees at 7 bases. Judging by the DNA end, TRBJ2-7 fits better; the J call may be wrong. The CDR3 has 17 amino acids. Germline CDR1 is MGHDK and CDR2 is SYGVNS. The CDR3 loop is CASSALGGAGETYEQYF. The DNA of the CDR3 is TGTGCCAGCAGTGCCCTGGGCGGCGCGGGGGAGACCTACGAGCAGTACTTC.

The genes are TRBV19 and TRBJ1-1; unclear D gene. CDR1 is LNHDA, CDR2 SQIVND, per germline (reference sequence). The CDR3 covers 12 residues. V was shortened by 0 bases and J by 11 bases, with 10 bases between the two germline ends. The CDR3 protein is CASSIEGGSAFF. CDR3 DNA sequence: TGTGCCAGTAGTATAGAAGGCGGTTCGGCTTTCTTT.

The rearrangement links TRBV16 to TRBJ2-7, with D maybe TRBD1 (5 bases). The V end lost 8 bases, the J end lost 0 bases, and 11 bases lay between the germline ends. The CDR3 has 13 amino acids. Germline CDR1 and CDR2: KGHSY and FQNENV. CDR3 region: CASGGHSSYEQYF. As DNA, the CDR3 is TGTGCCAGCGGCGGACACAGCTCCTACGAGCAGTACTTC.

The chain links TRBV10-3 to TRBJ1-1, with TRBD1 as a possible D gene (6 bases). The CDR3 loop spans 13 amino acids. Per the germline V gene, CDR1 is ENHRY and CDR2 is SYGVKD. V lost 6 bases to trimming and J lost 1 base, with 9 bases between them. CDR3 sequence reads: CAISSTGNTEAFF. The CDR3, as DNA: TGTGCCATCAGCTCGACAGGGAACACTGAAGCTTTCTTT.

V is TRBV9 and J is TRBJ2-5; D might be TRBD1 (5 bases). V was shortened by 7 bases and J by 0 bases, with 19 bases between the two germline ends. Per germline, CDR1 SGDLS and CDR2 YYNGEE. This CDR3 comprises 16 residues. CDR3 region: CASGAQGARYQETQYF. The DNA for the CDR3 is TGTGCCAGCGGCGCCCAAGGGGCCAGGTACCAAGAGACCCAGTACTTC.

The chain combines TRBV7-8 with TRBJ2-7, with D perhaps TRBD2 (6 bases). CDR3 length equals 15 residues. V was cut by 3 bases and J by 4 bases, with 16 bases left in between. Germline assignment: CDR1 SGHVS and CDR2 FQNEAQ. The DNA of the CDR3 is TGTGCCAGCAGCTTTCGGGACGGAGGGTTATACGAGCAGTACTTC. This gives the protein CASSFRDGGLYEQYF.

The rearrangement uses TRBV29-1 and TRBJ1-1; unclear D gene. V lost 7 bases and J lost 1, with 7 bases in between. The germline V gene encodes CDR1 SQVTM and CDR2 ANQGSEA. The CDR3 length is 11 residues. This chain's CDR3 is CSASGNTEAFF. The CDR3, as DNA: TGCAGCGCTAGCGGGAACACTGAAGCTTTCTTT. Drawing the rest from reference TRBV29-1 and TRBJ1-1, the complete variable domain is SAVISQKPSRDICQRGTSLTIQCQVDSQVTMMFWYRQQPGQSLTLIATANQGSEATYESGFVIDKFPISRPNLTFSTLTVSNMSPEDSSIYLCSASGNTEAFFGQGTRLTVV.

V gene TRBV18 combines with J gene TRBJ2-3; 11 bases line up with TRBD1. Germline V gives CDR1 KGHSH, CDR2 LQKENI. The J segment lost 3 bases and the V segment lost 0 bases, leaving 8 bases of the junction unmatched. The CDR3 extends over 18 amino acids. The CDR3 nucleotides are TGTGCCAGCTCACCACCCCGGACAGGGGGCTTACCTACAGATACGCAGTATTTT. It encodes CASSPPRTGGLPTDTQYF.

This clone was seen a handful of times. V usage is TRBV27 and J usage is TRBJ2-2; 9 nucleotides align to TRBD1. The ends lost 4 bases at V and 1 base at J; junction bases unmatched: 1. Germline CDR1 MNHEY, CDR2 SMNVEV (reference sequence). The CDR3 loop spans 15 amino acids. CDR3 sequence: CASSWDRVNTGELFF. The CDR3 DNA sequence: TGTGCCAGCAGTTGGGACAGGGTGAACACCGGGGAGCTGTTTTTT.

The rearrangement links TRBV14 to TRBJ2-7, with 8 positions matching TRBD1. Per germline, CDR1 SGHDN and CDR2 FVKESK. Losses at the gene ends were 4 bases for V and 5 bases for J; bases not matched to a gene: 4. This CDR3 has 13 amino acids. As DNA, the CDR3 is TGTGCCAGCAGCCCTCGGACAGGGAACGAGCAGTACTTC. Its protein is CASSPRTGNEQYF.

The chain joins TRBV6-1 to TRBJ2-7; 15 bases align to TRBD2. The CDR3 is 16 residues long. Germline V gives CDR1 MNHNS, CDR2 SASEGT. The V and J ends lost 4 bases and 4 bases, in that order; junction bases with no gene match: 5. The CDR3 DNA is TGTGCCAGCAGTGCTAAGGGACTAGCGGGAGGTTACGAGCAGTACTTC. It encodes CASSAKGLAGGYEQYF.

The J gene is TRBJ2-1, the V gene TRBV9; 8 bases match TRBD1. The CDR3 covers 15 residues. V was pared by 2 bases and J by 6 bases, with 7 bases of the junction left unmatched. Germline CDR1 reads SGDLS; CDR2 reads YYNGEE. CDR3 region: CASSVQVQGVNEQFF. The CDR3 DNA is TGTGCCAGCAGCGTCCAAGTACAGGGGGTCAATGAGCAGTTCTTC.

The rearrangement links TRBV5-8 to TRBJ1-1; 7 bases match TRBD1. V was clipped by 4 bases and J by 9 bases; unmatched bases: 12. The germline gives CDR1 SGHTS, CDR2 YDEGEE. The CDR3 is 14 amino acids. DNA of the CDR3: TGTGCCAGCAGCCTGGACAGGTCTATCTCTAAAGCTTTCTTT. It codes for CASSLDRSISKAFF.